The T cell receptor beta chain described here comes from a study of cytomegalovirus exposure and HLA in healthy donors. Overall study: Earlier findings included 90 million to 120 million unique TCR beta sequences obtained from about 180 million T cells. Inside one of the first data releases sat about 91 million unique TCRs taken from HLA-typed donors.

As for this clone: Antigen specificity is unknown.

The PCR used 60 Vbeta and 13 Jbeta primers. Only in-frame clones appear in the TCRdb table, and some are missing; sequencing was by immunoSEQ multiplex PCR. The data show approximately 120,000 clones, about four fifths seen once. Overall study results and limits: Accurate prediction of HLA-A and HLA-B alleles (for most subjects) was reportedly achieved from TCR beta sequences.

With 0 bases removed from V and 9 bases from J, the gap between germline ends came to 28 bases. The CDR3 is 19 amino acids. Germline V gene sequence: CDR1 SGHRS, CDR2 YFSETQ. Sequenced material: PBMCs. This receptor was identified in a woman aged 50 to 60 in good health and CMV-seropositive. The chain couples TRBV5-1 to TRBJ2-1; the D gene is possibly TRBD2 (5 bases). The CDR3 DNA reads TGCGCCAGCAGCTTGGGGCCGAAGCGTGTCACGATATGGGCGGGTGAGCAGTTCTTC. Its translation: CASSLGPKRVTIWAGEQFF.